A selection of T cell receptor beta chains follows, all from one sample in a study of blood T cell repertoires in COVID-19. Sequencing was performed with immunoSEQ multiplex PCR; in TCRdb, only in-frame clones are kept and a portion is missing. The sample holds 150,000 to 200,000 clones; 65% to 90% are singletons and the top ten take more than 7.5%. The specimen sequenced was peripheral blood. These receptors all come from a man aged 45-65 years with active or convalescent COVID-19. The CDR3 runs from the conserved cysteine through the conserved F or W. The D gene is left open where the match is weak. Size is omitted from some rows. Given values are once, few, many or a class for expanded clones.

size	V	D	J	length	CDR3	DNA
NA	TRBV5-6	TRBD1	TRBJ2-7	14	CASSSGTGEYEQYF	TGTGCCAGCAGTTCCGGGACAGGGGAATACGAGCAGTACTTC
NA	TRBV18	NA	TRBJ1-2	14	CASSPASDNYGYTF	TGTGCCAGCTCACCGGCCAGCGATAACTATGGCTACACCTTC
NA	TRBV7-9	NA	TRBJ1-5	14	CASSLEDSYQPQHF	TGTGCCAGCAGCTTAGAGGACAGTTATCAGCCCCAGCATTTT
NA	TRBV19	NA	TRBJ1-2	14	CASRSASFLYGYTF	TGTGCCAGTAGGAGCGCATCTTTCCTCTATGGCTACACCTTC
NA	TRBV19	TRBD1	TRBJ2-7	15	CASSIEQGVRNEQYF	TGTGCCAGTAGTATCGAACAGGGGGTCAGGAACGAGCAGTACTTC
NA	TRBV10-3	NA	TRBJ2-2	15	CAITEGGGLTGELFF	TGTGCCATCACCGAGGGGGGGGGACTCACCGGGGAGCTGTTTTTT
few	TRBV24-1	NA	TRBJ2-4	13	CATSDGAKNIQYF	TGTGCCACCAGTGACGGGGCCAAAAACATTCAGTACTTC
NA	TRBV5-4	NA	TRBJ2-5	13	CASSPGTQETQYF	TGTGCCAGCAGCCCCGGGACACAAGAGACCCAGTACTTC
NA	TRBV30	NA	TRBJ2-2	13	CAWRRADTGELFF	TGTGCCTGGAGGAGAGCGGACACCGGGGAGCTGTTTTTT
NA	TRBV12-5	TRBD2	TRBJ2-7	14	CASGLPSGRDEQYF	TGTGCTAGTGGTCTGCCGAGCGGGAGGGACGAGCAGTACTTC
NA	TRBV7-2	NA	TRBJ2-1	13	CASSLDYRDEQFF	TGTGCCAGCAGCTTAGATTACAGAGACGAGCAGTTCTTC
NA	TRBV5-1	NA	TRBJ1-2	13	CASSLGSAEGYTF	TGCGCCAGCAGCTTGGGGTCGGCGGAGGGCTACACCTTC
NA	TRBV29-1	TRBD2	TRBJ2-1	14	CSVAGLAGSNEQFF	TGCAGCGTCGCGGGACTAGCGGGCAGCAATGAGCAGTTCTTC
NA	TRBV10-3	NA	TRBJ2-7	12	CAISLQGHEQYF	TGTGCCATCAGTCTACAGGGTCACGAGCAGTACTTC
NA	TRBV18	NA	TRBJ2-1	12	CASEGAGDEQFF	TGTGCCAGCGAAGGGGCAGGGGATGAGCAGTTCTTC
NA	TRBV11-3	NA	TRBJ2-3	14	CASSLSTGPDTQYF	TGTGCCAGCAGCCTTTCAACAGGGCCAGATACGCAGTATTTT
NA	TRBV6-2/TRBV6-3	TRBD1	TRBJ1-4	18	CASSNRGQGALTNEKLFF	TGTGCCAGCAGTAACCGCGGACAGGGGGCATTGACTAATGAAAAACTGTTTTTT
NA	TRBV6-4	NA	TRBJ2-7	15	CASSVDGLSSYEQYF	TGTGCCAGCAGTGTAGACGGGTTAAGCTCCTACGAGCAGTACTTC
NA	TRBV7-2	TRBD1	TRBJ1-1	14	CASSSDRGNTEAFF	TGTGCCAGCAGCTCCGACAGGGGGAACACTGAAGCTTTCTTT
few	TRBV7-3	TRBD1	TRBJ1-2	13	CASSLLTGDGYTF	TGTGCCAGCAGCTTACTGACAGGGGATGGCTACACCTTC
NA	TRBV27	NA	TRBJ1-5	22	CASSLYFHRVGGKGGSNQPQHF	TGTGCCAGCAGTTTATATTTCCATCGAGTGGGGGGTAAGGGTGGGAGCAATCAGCCCCAGCATTTT
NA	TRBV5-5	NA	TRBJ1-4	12	CASSFINEKLFF	TGTGCCAGCAGCTTCATTAATGAAAAACTGTTTTTT
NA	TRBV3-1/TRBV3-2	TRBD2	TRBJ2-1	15	CASSPTPGLTNEQFF	TGTGCCAGCAGCCCAACCCCGGGACTAACCAATGAGCAGTTCTTC
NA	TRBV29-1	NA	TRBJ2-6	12	CSVLSGANVLTF	TGCAGCGTTCTCTCTGGGGCCAACGTCCTGACTTTC
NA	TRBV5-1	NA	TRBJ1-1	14	CASSSPPEETEAFF	TGCGCCAGCAGCTCTCCTCCCGAGGAGACTGAAGCTTTCTTT
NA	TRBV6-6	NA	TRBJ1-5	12	CASSGGNQPQHF	TGTGCCAGCTCGGGAGGTAATCAGCCCCAGCATTTT
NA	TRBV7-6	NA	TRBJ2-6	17	CASSIQQESSGANVLTF	TGTGCCAGCAGTATCCAACAGGAATCCTCTGGGGCCAACGTCCTGACTTTC
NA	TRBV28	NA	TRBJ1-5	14	CASSRDYSNQPQHF	TGTGCCAGCAGTCGAGATTATAGCAATCAGCCCCAGCATTTT
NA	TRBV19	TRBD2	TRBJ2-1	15	CASSDGLVSRNEQFF	TGTGCCAGTAGTGACGGACTAGTTTCAAGAAATGAGCAGTTCTTC
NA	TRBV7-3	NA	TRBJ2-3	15	CASSPLGGSTDTQYF	TGTGCCAGCAGCCCCCTCGGCGGGAGCACAGATACGCAGTATTTT
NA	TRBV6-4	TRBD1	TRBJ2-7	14	CASKRQGISYEQYF	TGTGCCAGCAAACGACAGGGGATTTCCTACGAGCAGTACTTC
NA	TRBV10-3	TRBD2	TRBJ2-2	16	CAISEIGTSGGRELFF	TGTGCCATCAGTGAAATAGGGACTAGCGGGGGTCGGGAGCTGTTTTTT
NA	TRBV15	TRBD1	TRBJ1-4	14	CATSRDRTPEKLFF	TGTGCCACCAGCAGGGACAGGACCCCTGAAAAACTGTTTTTT
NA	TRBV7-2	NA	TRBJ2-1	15	CASSAWTAPISEQFF	TGTGCCAGCAGCGCCTGGACAGCCCCAATTTCTGAGCAGTTCTTC
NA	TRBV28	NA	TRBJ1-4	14	CASSLGGPNEKLFF	TGTGCCAGCAGTTTGGGGGGTCCTAATGAAAAACTGTTTTTT
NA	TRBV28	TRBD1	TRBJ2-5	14	CASSTRDRAETQYF	TGTGCCAGCAGTACCCGGGACAGGGCTGAGACCCAGTACTTC
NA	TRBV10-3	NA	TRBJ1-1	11	CAIRGEREAFF	TGTGCCATCAGGGGAGAGCGTGAAGCTTTCTTT
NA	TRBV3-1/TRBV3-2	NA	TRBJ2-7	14	CASSQRLESYEQYF	TGTGCCAGCAGCCAGAGGCTAGAGTCATACGAGCAGTACTTC
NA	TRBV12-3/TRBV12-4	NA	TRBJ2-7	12	CASKQGLYEQYF	TGTGCCAGCAAACAGGGTCTCTACGAGCAGTACTTC
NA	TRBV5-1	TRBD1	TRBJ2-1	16	CASSLTGGSSYNEQFF	TGCGCCAGCAGCTTGACAGGGGGTAGCTCCTACAATGAGCAGTTCTTC
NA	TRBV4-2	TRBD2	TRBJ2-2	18	CASSRALGAGGDTGELFF	TGTGCCAGCAGCCGGGCCTTGGGGGCGGGGGGTGACACCGGGGAGCTGTTTTTT
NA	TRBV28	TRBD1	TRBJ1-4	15	CASVGTDWDNEKLFF	TGTGCCAGCGTGGGGACAGACTGGGATAATGAAAAACTGTTTTTT
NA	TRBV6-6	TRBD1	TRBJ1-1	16	CASSYTTGGAYTEAFF	TGTGCCAGCAGTTACACCACAGGGGGCGCGTACACTGAAGCTTTCTTT
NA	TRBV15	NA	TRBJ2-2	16	CATSSLGEGPTGELFF	TGTGCCACCAGCAGCCTAGGGGAAGGTCCCACCGGGGAGCTGTTTTTT
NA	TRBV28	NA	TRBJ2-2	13	CASSPLNTGELFF	TGTGCCAGCAGTCCTCTAAACACCGGGGAGCTGTTTTTT
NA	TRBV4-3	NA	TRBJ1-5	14	CASSQDGQNQPQHF	TGCGCCAGCAGCCAAGATGGACAGAATCAGCCCCAGCATTTT
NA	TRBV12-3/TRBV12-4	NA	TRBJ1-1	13	CASSLTTGTEAFF	TGTGCCAGCAGTCTGACGACAGGCACTGAAGCTTTCTTT
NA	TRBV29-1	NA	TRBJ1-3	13	CSVTGSSGNTIYF	TGCAGCGTGACGGGGAGCTCTGGAAACACCATATATTTT
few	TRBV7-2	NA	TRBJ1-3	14	CASSLGAAGNTIYF	TGTGCCAGCAGCTTAGGGGCAGCTGGAAACACCATATATTTT
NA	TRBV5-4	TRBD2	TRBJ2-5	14	CASSLPAGGETQYF	TGTGCCAGCAGCTTGCCAGCGGGGGGGGAGACCCAGTACTTC
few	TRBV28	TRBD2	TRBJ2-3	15	CASSSTSTSSDTQYF	TGTGCCAGCAGTTCCACCTCGACTAGCTCAGACACGCAGTATTTT
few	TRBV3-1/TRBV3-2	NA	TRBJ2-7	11	CASSRENEQYF	TGTGCCAGCAGCCGCGAAAACGAGCAGTACTTC
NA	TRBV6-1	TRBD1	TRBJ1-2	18	CASSGVWDRGLKRYGYTF	TGTGCCAGCAGTGGGGTCTGGGACAGGGGGCTTAAGAGATATGGCTACACCTTC
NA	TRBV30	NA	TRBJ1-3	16	CAWSSARQNSGNTIYF	TGTGCCTGGAGTAGCGCGCGGCAGAACTCTGGAAACACCATATATTTT
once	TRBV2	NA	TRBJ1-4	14	CASSSDLSVEKLFF	TGTGCCAGCAGTTCTGACTTATCAGTTGAAAAACTGTTTTTT
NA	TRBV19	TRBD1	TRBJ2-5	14	CASTNRGLRETQYF	TGTGCCAGTACGAACAGGGGGCTGAGGGAGACCCAGTACTTC